This TCR beta chain was found in a study of blood T cell repertoires in COVID-19. Study-level background: Sites in the United States, Italy and Spain provided acute and convalescent COVID-19 samples. Sample material is recorded as cDNA or gDNA derived from T cells, B-cell-depleted T cells, or PBMCs.

V was clipped by 4 bases and J by 5 bases, with 8 bases between them. The CDR3 is 12 residues long. In germline, CDR1 is SNHLY, CDR2 FYNNEI. As originally analysed: For nucleated cells, counts were estimated from reference gene primer amplification. Profiling relied on immunoSEQ multiplex PCR, and the TCRdb table lists in-frame clones only, not all of them. V and J calls and clone size are as listed in that table; D and trimming were resolved from the DNA. This sample has 70,000 to 95,000 clones; around nine tenths occur once, and the top ten carry 8.1%. What was sequenced was peripheral blood. The clonotype comes from a woman in her 70s with acute or convalescent COVID-19. The chain couples TRBV2 to TRBJ1-2; a weak D match, TRBD1 (5 bases). The CDR3 spells CASSGQGYGYTF. The CDR3 DNA sequence: TGTGCCAGCAGTGGGCAGGGTTATGGCTACACCTTC. Looking up the rest from reference TRBV2 and TRBJ1-2 gives the full variable domain: EPEVTQTPSHQVTQMGQEVILRCVPISNHLYFYWYRQILGQKVEFLVSFYNNEISEKSEIFDDQFSVERPDGSNFTLKIRSTKLEDSAMYFCASSGQGYGYTFGSGTRLTVV.